The 11 T cell receptor beta chains in this list originate from one sample, sequenced in a study of blood T cell repertoires in COVID-19. The table came from immunoSEQ multiplex PCR; TCRdb's copy has only in-frame clones and leaves some out. The data show roughly 140,000 clones, 80% to 90% seen once. The sequencing input was peripheral blood. The receptors were gathered from a woman aged 40 to 50 with acute or convalescent COVID-19.

The chain recombines TRBV27 with TRBJ2-5; TRBD1 agrees at 10 bases. This CDR3 has 14 amino acids. J was trimmed by 7 bases and V by 3 bases; bases with no gene match: 5. Germline assignment: CDR1 MNHEY and CDR2 SMNVEV (reference sequence). The DNA for the CDR3 is TGTGCCAGCAGTTTCGGGACAGGGGAGGGGACCCAGTACTTC. Amino acid sequence: CASSFGTGEGTQYF.

The chain has TRBV28 and TRBJ2-7; tentatively, D is TRBD2 (5 bases). Germline V lookup: CDR1 MDHEN, CDR2 SYDVKM. This CDR3 contains 15 residues. Trimming took off 1 base at V and 6 bases at J, with 16 bases between the two ends. This CDR3 is CASSLFTEAASEQYF. The CDR3 DNA reads as TGTGCCAGCAGTTTATTCACGGAGGCGGCATCCGAGCAGTACTTC.

The CDR3 DNA reads as TGTGCCAGCAGTTTATACCCATCGGGACTAGCGGGAGGGCCGAACACCGGGGAGCTGTTTTTT. The encoded protein is CASSLYPSGLAGGPNTGELFF. This chain connects TRBV27 to TRBJ2-2; the match to TRBD2 covers 16 bases. This CDR3 contains 21 residues. The germline V gene has CDR1 MNHEY and CDR2 SMNVEV (reference sequence). The trim removed 1 base at V and 0 bases at J, leaving 8 bases unmatched.

The chain recombines TRBV29-1 with TRBJ1-6, with 7 positions matching TRBD1. The CDR3 contains 13 residues. The germline V gene has CDR1 SQVTM and CDR2 ANQGSEA. V shed 7 bases, J shed 7 bases, and the junction held 7 bases outside the gene matches. CDR3 coding DNA: TGCAGCGCTGGAACAGGGGCGAATTCACCCCTCCACTTT. Protein: CSAGTGANSPLHF.

The chain joins TRBV7-2 to TRBJ1-2, with 10 bases identical to TRBD1. Germline lookup yields CDR1 SGHTA and CDR2 FQGNSA. The J segment lost 5 bases and the V segment lost 1 base, leaving 1 base of the junction unmatched. The length of the CDR3 is 14 residues. The CDR3 reads CASSLGGQGYGYTF. The CDR3 bases are TGTGCCAGCAGCTTAGGGGGACAGGGGTATGGCTACACCTTC.

The chain links TRBV18 to TRBJ2-1; D might be TRBD1 (5 bases). Germline CDR1 is KGHSH and CDR2 is LQKENI. The CDR3 contains 15 residues. Trimming took 4 bases from V and 0 from J, leaving 10 bases between them. The CDR3 is CASSQGLSSYNEQFF. As DNA, the CDR3 is TGTGCCAGCTCACAGGGGCTTAGCTCCTACAATGAGCAGTTCTTC.

The chain joins TRBV3-1 (or the pseudogene TRBV3-2) to TRBJ1-6; TRBD1 aligns across 12 bases. Losses at the gene ends were 3 bases for V and 1 base for J; bases not matched to a gene: 10. This CDR3 is built from 20 residues. CDR1 is LGHDT, CDR2 YNNKEL, per germline (reference sequence). The CDR3 bases are TGTGCCAGCAGCCAGGGTCACCCGGGACAGGGGGCTTCCTATAATTCACCCCTCCACTTT. It translates to CASSQGHPGQGASYNSPLHF.

The V call is TRBV5-1, the J call TRBJ1-1; no definite D call. Deletions cut 4 bases from V and 1 base from J, with 17 bases between. Looked up from germline, CDR1 is SGHRS and CDR2 is YFSETQ. This CDR3 contains 16 residues. The CDR3 protein is CASSLDGKRGNTEAFF. CDR3 nucleotides: TGCGCCAGCAGCCTCGACGGTAAAAGAGGGAACACTGAAGCTTTCTTT. Looking up the rest from reference TRBV5-1 and TRBJ1-1 gives the full variable domain: KAGVTQTPRYLIKTRGQQVTLSCSPISGHRSVSWYQQTPGQGLQFLFEYFSETQRNKGNFPGRFSGRQFSNSRSEMNVSTLELGDSALYLCASSLDGKRGNTEAFFGQGTRLTVV.

J is TRBJ1-1 and V is TRBV19; 12 nucleotides line up with TRBD1. CDR1 and CDR2 (germline): LNHDA, SQIVND (reference sequence). Trimming cost V 4 bases and J 8 bases; bases outside gene matches: 8. The CDR3 is 15 residues long. This chain's CDR3 is CASSTPWDRGPEAFF. Here the CDR3 DNA reads TGTGCCAGTAGTACGCCGTGGGACAGGGGGCCCGAAGCTTTCTTT.

The V gene is TRBV20-1, the J gene TRBJ2-3; 9 bases match TRBD2. CDR1 is DFQATT, CDR2 SNEGSKA, per germline (reference sequence). The CDR3 runs 14 residues. V dropped 3 bases and J dropped 2; count of bases not matched to a gene: 3. The CDR3 DNA sequence: TGCAGTGCTAGTCTAGCGGGGATCACAGATACGCAGTATTTT. This sequence encodes CSASLAGITDTQYF.

The V call is TRBV25-1, the J call TRBJ1-2, with 7 positions matching TRBD1. V trimming: 4 bases; J trimming: 4 bases; junction bases outside the gene matches: 6. The CDR3 contains 14 residues. The V gene's germline CDR1 is MGHDK and CDR2 SYGVNS. CDR3 protein: CASSGQGYAYGYTF. For the CDR3, the DNA is TGTGCCAGCAGTGGACAGGGATACGCCTATGGCTACACCTTC.